The rows below give T cell receptor beta chains drawn from one sample of a study of CD8+CD57+ T cells in acquired aplastic anemia. Via MiXCR, TCRdb re-called the reads, giving one row per CDR3 protein. The sample contains about 250,000 distinct CDR3 sequences, around 45% of which appear only once. The material sequenced was sorted CD4+, CD8+, or CD8+CD57+ T cells (not recorded which) from PBMCs. The receptors here all came from a human donor with aplastic anemia. The CDR3 runs from the conserved cysteine through the conserved F or W. The D gene is left open where the match is weak. Clone size, where shown, is once, few, many, or a class for clones that have expanded.

V	D	J	size	DNA	CDR3
TRBV5-6	TRBD2	TRBJ2-7	few	TGTGCCAGCAGCTTAATAGCGGGGGGAAACTACGAGCAGTACTTC	CASSLIAGGNYEQYF
TRBV20-1	TRBD1	TRBJ2-7	medium-sized	TGCAGTGCTAGAGAAGGGACAGGGGATTCGGGGGAGCAGTACTTC	CSAREGTGDSGEQYF
TRBV19	TRBD2	TRBJ2-3	.	TGTGCCAGTAGTAAGGAGGCTAGCGGGGACTTACTTAGCACAGATACGCAGTATTTT	CASSKEASGDLLSTDTQYF
TRBV5-1	TRBD1	TRBJ2-5	many	TGCGCCAGCAGCTTGGCAGGGGGCGCGTTCGAGACCCAGTACTTC	CASSLAGGAFETQYF
TRBV20-1	.	TRBJ1-1	.	TGCAGTGCTAGGGCACAGATGAACACTGAAGCTTTCTTT	CSARAQMNTEAFF
TRBV19	TRBD1	TRBJ1-2	.	TGTGCCAGTAGGCTTCAGGGGGAGGAGGGCTACACCTTC	CASRLQGEEGYTF
TRBV19	TRBD1	TRBJ1-5	.	TGTGCCAGTAGCAATGACAGGGAACAGCCCCAGCATTTT	CASSNDREQPQHF
TRBV10-3	.	TRBJ2-3	many	TGTGCCATCAGTGAGGGCGGTAGCACAGATACGCAGTATTTT	CAISEGGSTDTQYF
TRBV10-2	TRBD1	TRBJ2-7	.	TGCGCCAGCAGTGAGTCGATCGGGACAGGCTACGAGCAGTACTTC	CASSESIGTGYEQYF
TRBV12-3/TRBV12-4	TRBD1	TRBJ1-4	few	TGTGCCAGCAGCTCCGGGACGGCCAGGGGGAAACTGTTTTTT	CASSSGTARGKLFF
TRBV15	.	TRBJ2-7	many	TGTGCCACCTCCGGACAGCCCTCGAGGGAGCAGTACTTC	CATSGQPSREQYF
TRBV7-6	.	TRBJ2-3	.	TGTGCCAGCAGTCCCCTAGGGCCGCGATCCACAGATACGCAGTATTTT	CASSPLGPRSTDTQYF
TRBV4-1	TRBD1	TRBJ2-7	many	TGCGCCAGCAGCCAGAGGACAGGAAATACCTACGAGCAGTACTTC	CASSQRTGNTYEQYF
TRBV4-3	TRBD1	TRBJ2-1	.	TGCGCCGGCAGCCAAAGGGACAGGGACTACAATGAGCAGTTCTTC	CAGSQRDRDYNEQFF
TRBV6-2/TRBV6-3	.	TRBJ1-1	many	TGTGCCACCCGATACGTACGGGACGCTGTGAACACTGAAGCTTTCTTT	CATRYVRDAVNTEAFF
TRBV4-3	TRBD1	TRBJ1-2	many	TGCGCCAGCAGCCAAGATCAAAACAGGGGGCGTCAGGGCTACACCTTC	CASSQDQNRGRQGYTF
TRBV7-2	.	TRBJ2-1	.	TGTGCCAGCAGGATGTCCGGAGGTGCCTACAATGAGCAGTTCTTC	CASRMSGGAYNEQFF
TRBV29-1	.	TRBJ2-6	many	TGCAGCGTTTGGAATTACCGGGACGGTGGAACCAACGTCCTGACTTTC	CSVWNYRDGGTNVLTF
TRBV15	TRBD2	TRBJ2-3	.	TGTGCCACCAGCAGACCCCGTGGACTAGCGGGGGAGGGGGGCACAGATACGCAGTATTTT	CATSRPRGLAGEGGTDTQYF
TRBV2	TRBD2	TRBJ2-5	.	TGTGCCAGCATGCTAGCGGGGACTACACAAGAGACCCAGTACTTC	CASMLAGTTQETQYF
TRBV7-7	TRBD2	TRBJ2-3	.	TGTGCCAGCAGCCCCGATCTAGCGGGAGTCACAGATACGCAGTATTTT	CASSPDLAGVTDTQYF
TRBV5-6	.	TRBJ1-4	many	TGTGCCAGCAGCTTGGTTGCAGGGGTGTCTGAAAAACTGTTTTTT	CASSLVAGVSEKLFF
TRBV7-9	.	TRBJ2-5	many	TGTGCCAGCAGCCCCTGGGAGGTACGAGAGACCCAGTACTTC	CASSPWEVRETQYF
TRBV6-5	TRBD2	TRBJ2-7	many	TGTGCCAGCAGGGATGATGGACTAGCGGAAGACTACGAGCAGTACTTC	CASRDDGLAEDYEQYF
TRBV20-1	TRBD2	TRBJ2-5	.	TGCAGTGCTAGGAAACTAGCGGGGGAGACCCAGTACTTC	CSARKLAGETQYF
TRBV19	.	TRBJ2-7	.	TGTGCCAGTGCTAGGGAAAACGGGGTAGGCTACGAGCAGTACTTC	CASARENGVGYEQYF
TRBV9	TRBD1	TRBJ1-1	many	TGTGCCAGCAGCCGGACTTCGACAGGGCAGAACACTGAAGCTTTCTTT	CASSRTSTGQNTEAFF
TRBV15	TRBD2	TRBJ2-3	.	TGTGCCACCAGCAGGGATGGGGCGGGGGGCACAGATACGCAGTATTTT	CATSRDGAGGTDTQYF
TRBV7-6	.	TRBJ2-5	.	TGTGCCAGCAGCCAAGTTAGGCCGGTGGAGACCCAGTACTTC	CASSQVRPVETQYF
TRBV19	.	TRBJ1-4	.	TGTGCCAGTACCCCTCCTGAGCCAACGTCCCGAAAACTGTTTTTT	CASTPPEPTSRKLFF
TRBV7-8	TRBD1	TRBJ1-6	few	TGCGCCAGCAGCCAGGGACAGGGGGGATCACCCCTCCACTTT	CASSQGQGGSPLHF
TRBV2	.	TRBJ2-1	.	TGTGCCAGTAGTAAGGACAATGAGCAGTTCTTC	CASSKDNEQFF
TRBV19	TRBD1	TRBJ1-1	many	TGTGCCAGTAGTGACAGGGTTCATGACACTGAAGCTTTCTTT	CASSDRVHDTEAFF
TRBV9	.	TRBJ1-4	.	TGTGCCAGCACCCAACATGCTAGCGGGGAGGACAATGAAAAACTGTTTTTT	CASTQHASGEDNEKLFF
TRBV20-1	.	TRBJ2-3	.	TGCAGTGCTAGAGATTTCAGAGATACGCAGTATTTT	CSARDFRDTQYF
TRBV2	.	TRBJ1-2	.	TGTGCCAGCAGTGAGAGGGAGGGCTATGGCTACACCTTC	CASSEREGYGYTF
TRBV7-9	.	TRBJ1-2	many	TGTGCCAGCAGCTTAGGAAGGGGTGGCTACACCTTC	CASSLGRGGYTF